Presented here are 24 T cell receptor beta chains from one specimen sequenced in a study of cytomegalovirus exposure and HLA in healthy donors (dated by TCRdb to the late 2010s). Libraries came from the immunoSEQ multiplex PCR assay. A mixture of 60 forward primers for TCR Vbeta segments and 13 reverse primers for TCR Jbeta segments was used in the multiplex PCR. Not all clones reach the TCRdb copy of this immuneACCESS table, which keeps in-frame sequences only. Checked studies attribute under half of the gap to unresolved V genes and leave the rest unexplained. The sample table records around 130,000 clones; under 85% of these occur just once. Jointly, the top ten make up around 1.7% of the sample. Sample: PBMCs. These receptor sequences come from a boy aged 5-17 years in good health and CMV-seronegative.

This clone was seen just once. J is TRBJ2-2 and V is TRBV4-2; 9 positions match TRBD1. V lost 3 bases, J lost 4 bases, and 3 bases stayed unmatched. Germline lookup yields CDR1 LGHNA and CDR2 YNFKEQ. CDR3 size: 15 residues. For the CDR3, the DNA is TGTGCCAGCAGCCAGGAGACAGGGGGCACCGGGGAGCTGTTTTTT. Protein sequence: CASSQETGGTGELFF.

The chain combines TRBV7-9 with TRBJ1-5, with D perhaps matching TRBD1 (5 bases). This CDR3 region has 16 residues. Germline V gives CDR1 SEHNR, CDR2 FQNEAQ (reference sequence). V lost 4 bases, J lost 6 bases, and 19 bases lay in between. The chain's CDR3 is CASSWTGGTVVQPQHF. Here the CDR3 DNA reads TGTGCCAGCAGCTGGACCGGAGGGACGGTCGTTCAGCCCCAGCATTTT.

The chain carries TRBV9 and TRBJ2-1; the D gene is possibly TRBD1 (5 bases). There are 13 residues in the CDR3. Germline CDR1 and CDR2: SGDLS and YYNGEE. The V gene lost 4 bases and the J gene lost 7 bases, with 12 bases spanning the gap. The DNA for the CDR3 is TGTGCCAGCAGCACCCCTCAGGGAAATGAGCAGTTCTTC. Translation gives CASSTPQGNEQFF. The entire variable domain, with the rest obtained from reference TRBV9 and TRBJ2-1, is as follows: DSGVTQTPKHLITATGQRVTLRCSPRSGDLSVYWYQQSLDQGLQFLIQYYNGEERAKGNILERFSAQQFPDLHSELNLSSLELGDSALYFCASSTPQGNEQFFGPGTRLTVL.

This clone has more than one count but fewer than ten. V usage is TRBV19 and J usage is TRBJ2-1, with D perhaps TRBD2 (6 bases). Trimming removed 2 bases at V and 6 bases at J, with 14 bases between. Germline V gene data show CDR1 as LNHDA and CDR2 as SQIVND (reference sequence). The CDR3 consists of 15 residues. CDR3 region: CASSITGVRRNEQFF. Written as DNA, the CDR3 is TGTGCCAGTAGTATAACGGGAGTGCGGCGCAATGAGCAGTTCTTC. Drawing the rest from reference TRBV19 and TRBJ2-1, the complete variable domain is DGGITQSPKYLFRKEGQNVTLSCEQNLNHDAMYWYRQDPGQGLRLIYYSQIVNDFQKGDIAEGYSVSREKKESFPLTVTSAQKNPTAFYLCASSITGVRRNEQFFGPGTRLTVL.

V gene TRBV9 combines with J gene TRBJ2-1; 7 bases align to TRBD2. V shed 5 bases, J shed 1 base, and the junction held 6 bases outside the gene matches. Germline CDR1 SGDLS, CDR2 YYNGEE. This CDR3 region has 15 residues. The CDR3 DNA is TGTGCCAGCAGTGCCAGGACTAGTTCCTACAATGAGCAGTTCTTC. Translated: CASSARTSSYNEQFF. Together with reference TRBV9 and TRBJ2-1, the CDR3 gives the full variable domain: DSGVTQTPKHLITATGQRVTLRCSPRSGDLSVYWYQQSLDQGLQFLIQYYNGEERAKGNILERFSAQQFPDLHSELNLSSLELGDSALYFCASSARTSSYNEQFFGPGTRLTVL.

DNA of the CDR3: TGCGCCAGCAGCCAGGCTGCGGGACAGAGCTCTGGGGCCAACGTCCTGACTTTC. Protein sequence: CASSQAAGQSSGANVLTF. This rearrangement joins TRBV4-3 to TRBJ2-6; perhaps TRBD1 as D (7 bases). The CDR3 totals 18 residues. Germline lookup yields CDR1 LGHNA and CDR2 YSLEER. The ends were cut back, 3 bases at V and 0 bases at J, with 15 bases in the middle.

This clone was observed a single time. V is TRBV27 and J is TRBJ1-2; D is unresolved. Trimming removed 2 bases at V and 2 bases at J, with 9 bases between. This CDR3 region has 14 residues. CDR1 and CDR2 from the germline V gene are MNHEY and SMNVEV (reference sequence). As DNA, the CDR3 is TGTGCCAGCAGTTTAAGCGCCGGCAACTATGGCTACACCTTC. It specifies CASSLSAGNYGYTF.

This chain uses TRBV7-3 with TRBJ2-3, with TRBD2 identical over 9 bases. Germline CDR1 reads SGHTA; CDR2 reads FQGTGA. This CDR3 region has 15 residues. The V gene end was trimmed by 0 bases and the J gene end by 6 bases; junction bases not matched to a gene: 4. The DNA of the CDR3 is TGTGCCAGCAGCTTAACTAGCGGGAGTAAGGATACGCAGTATTTT. Its protein is CASSLTSGSKDTQYF.

This rearrangement joins TRBV14 to TRBJ1-6; 9 bases are a match to TRBD1. With 4 bases clipped from V and 10 bases from J, the junction kept 11 bases outside the gene matches. This CDR3 has 16 amino acids. CDR1 is SGHDN, CDR2 FVKESK, per germline. The CDR3: CASSPAGTGYRSPLHF. DNA of the CDR3: TGTGCCAGCAGCCCGGCCGGGACAGGGTACCGCTCACCCCTCCACTTT.

Only one count was recorded for this clone. The J gene is TRBJ2-7, the V gene TRBV2, with TRBD2 matching 7 bases. Germline V lookup: CDR1 SNHLY, CDR2 FYNNEI. The J segment lost 2 bases and the V segment lost 6 bases, leaving 13 bases of the junction unmatched. CDR3 length: 16 residues. CDR3 nucleotides: TGTGCCAGCAGCCCACTCCTCGGGAGGACAACCTACGAGCAGTACTTC. This codes for CASSPLLGRTTYEQYF.

A single count supports this clone. V gene TRBV27 combines with J gene TRBJ1-1; TRBD1 matches 8 bases. The ends lost 5 bases at V and 3 bases at J; junction bases unmatched: 14. The germline V gene encodes CDR1 MNHEY and CDR2 SMNVEV (reference sequence). The CDR3 is 17 amino acids. The CDR3 DNA sequence: TGTGCCAGCAGTCCCCGCGGACAGGGTGATAGAGACACTGAAGCTTTCTTT. Translating gives CASSPRGQGDRDTEAFF.

The chain employs TRBV7-9 and TRBJ2-1; the match to TRBD1 covers 9 bases. From germline, CDR1 is SEHNR and CDR2 FQNEAQ (reference sequence). This CDR3 is built from 16 residues. Trimming cost V 6 bases and J 8 bases; bases outside gene matches: 14. The CDR3 DNA reads TGTGCCAGCAGAAAATCCGGGACAGGGTACAATGATGAGCAGTTCTTC. Its translation is CASRKSGTGYNDEQFF.

CDR3 DNA: TGTGCCAGCAGATCCGGGACTACGAAGGAGTACTTC. This translates into CASRSGTTKEYF. V usage is TRBV6-6 and J usage is TRBJ2-7, with 7 bases identical to TRBD2. The germline V gene has CDR1 MNHNY and CDR2 SVGAGI (reference sequence). The junction had 10 bases not matched to a gene; V was cut back by 6 bases and J by 11 bases. The CDR3 loop spans 12 amino acids.

The chain uses TRBV19 and TRBJ1-4; D is unresolved. The CDR3 extends over 16 amino acids. Germline CDR1 LNHDA, CDR2 SQIVND (reference sequence). Trimming shortened V by 1 base and J by 0 bases, and 9 bases separated the two germline ends. The CDR3 DNA follows: TGTGCCAGTAGTATAGTCATGCGAGCAACTAATGAAAAACTGTTTTTT. Translation gives CASSIVMRATNEKLFF. Full variable domain (outside the CDR3, taken from reference TRBV19 and TRBJ1-4): DGGITQSPKYLFRKEGQNVTLSCEQNLNHDAMYWYRQDPGQGLRLIYYSQIVNDFQKGDIAEGYSVSREKKESFPLTVTSAQKNPTAFYLCASSIVMRATNEKLFFGSGTQLSVL.

The rearrangement links TRBV15 to TRBJ2-1, with 7 positions matching TRBD2. The germline V gene encodes CDR1 LNHNV and CDR2 YYDKDF (reference sequence). The CDR3 covers 17 residues. With 2 bases clipped from V and 9 bases from J, the junction kept 16 bases outside the gene matches. The chain's CDR3 is CATSRLGEGRGGSEQFF. The CDR3 coding sequence is TGTGCCACCAGCAGACTCGGTGAGGGGCGCGGCGGGAGTGAGCAGTTCTTC.

This chain uses TRBV7-2 with TRBJ2-4, with 8 bases fitting TRBD2. The CDR3 covers 17 residues. V lost 1 base, J lost 4 bases, and 9 bases stayed unmatched. Per the germline V gene, CDR1 is SGHTA and CDR2 is FQGNSA. The CDR3 DNA reads TGTGCCAGCAGCTTAGAGTGGGGTACTAGCGGAAAAAACATTCAGTACTTC. The encoded protein is CASSLEWGTSGKNIQYF.

The chain is built from TRBV9 and TRBJ2-1; D possibly corresponds to TRBD2 (5 bases). Germline V lookup: CDR1 SGDLS, CDR2 YYNGEE. The CDR3 sequence is 12 residues long. Trimming left V 0 bases short and J 14 bases short, with 12 bases between. CDR3 in DNA: TGTGCCAGCAGCGTAGATGAGGGATCGGAGTTCTTC. Translated: CASSVDEGSEFF.

V usage is TRBV27 and J usage is TRBJ2-4; 8 positions match TRBD1. The CDR3 runs to 13 residues. The trim removed 5 bases at V and 8 bases at J, leaving 5 bases unmatched. The germline V gene has CDR1 MNHEY and CDR2 SMNVEV (reference sequence). CDR3 sequence (DNA): TGTGCCAGCAGTAGGACAGGGATCGACATTCAGTACTTC. Residues: CASSRTGIDIQYF.

J is TRBJ2-3 and V is TRBV15, with 7 bases lining up with TRBD2. CDR1 LNHNV and CDR2 YYDKDF come from the germline V gene (reference sequence). Trimming removed 3 bases from V and 1 base from J; junction bases left unmatched: 1. The CDR3 has 14 amino acids. CDR3 sequence (DNA): TGTGCCACCAGCAGCGCGGGGGGCACAGATACGCAGTATTTT. This sequence encodes CATSSAGGTDTQYF.

The chain couples TRBV7-9 to TRBJ2-7; TRBD2 agrees at 14 bases. After removal of 5 bases from V and 5 bases from J, the junction contained 14 bases not matched to a gene. There are 18 residues in the CDR3. Germline-derived CDR1 and CDR2 are SEHNR and FQNEAQ (reference sequence). CDR3 loop: CASSPTGLAGESVNEQYF. DNA of the CDR3: TGTGCCAGCAGCCCTACGGGACTAGCGGGGGAGTCTGTGAACGAGCAGTACTTC.

The chain combines TRBV4-3 with TRBJ1-2; TRBD1 might be the D (6 bases). This CDR3 region has 14 residues. The germline V gene has CDR1 LGHNA and CDR2 YSLEER. Between the trimmed V and J ends, which lost 6 bases and 3 bases, there was a span of 14 bases. DNA for the CDR3: TGCGCCAGCAGTAAAACAGGGCGAGACTATGGCTACACCTTC. Amino acid sequence: CASSKTGRDYGYTF.

The chain is built from TRBV19 and TRBJ2-1, with 16 bases matching TRBD2. With V trimmed by 7 bases and J by 11 bases, 14 bases remained unmatched. Germline CDR1 and CDR2: LNHDA and SQIVND (reference sequence). The CDR3 runs to 17 residues. The CDR3 reads CASIGTSGRAQPAQQFF. In nucleotides, the CDR3 is TGTGCCAGTATTGGGACTAGCGGGAGGGCCCAGCCGGCGCAGCAGTTCTTC. The full variable domain, its missing parts supplied by reference TRBV19 and TRBJ2-1, is DGGITQSPKYLFRKEGQNVTLSCEQNLNHDAMYWYRQDPGQGLRLIYYSQIVNDFQKGDIAEGYSVSREKKESFPLTVTSAQKNPTAFYLCASIGTSGRAQPAQQFFGPGTRLTVL.

This clone was found a few times. This CDR3 is CASGGGAEAFF. The CDR3 nucleotides are TGTGCCAGCGGGGGGGGCGCTGAAGCTTTCTTT. The V gene is TRBV5-4, the J gene TRBJ1-1; D perhaps matches TRBD1 (6 bases). The CDR3 extends over 11 amino acids. V was trimmed by 7 bases and J by 6 bases, leaving 10 bases between them. Germline values: CDR1 SGHNT, CDR2 YYREEE (reference sequence).

In nucleotides, the CDR3 is TGTGCCAGCAGCCCCACAGGGCTAGCCCACGAGCAGTACTTC. Residues: CASSPTGLAHEQYF. This chain uses TRBV4-2 with TRBJ2-7, with a weak D call TRBD1 (6 bases). The V end was cut by 4 bases, the J end by 5 bases, with 15 bases between. CDR3 size: 14 residues. Looked up from germline, CDR1 is LGHNA and CDR2 is YNFKEQ.